The clone carrying this TCR beta chain was seen a few times. The data are from a study of blood T cell repertoires in COVID-19. Looking at the study overall: Acute and convalescent COVID-19 samples came from the United States, Italy and Spain. T cells, B-cell-depleted T cells, or PBMCs supplied cDNA or gDNA.

Under the authors' procedure: Amplification of reference gene primers provided the estimated nucleated cell counts. TCRdb's table, derived via immunoSEQ multiplex PCR, lists solely in-frame clones and lacks some. V and J calls and clone size come straight from that table; D and trimming were deduced from the DNA. Of about 120,000 clones listed, 88% were seen once; the top ten hold roughly 1.4%. V lost 2 bases and J lost 8, with 19 bases in between. Germline V gene sequence: CDR1 GTSNPN, CDR2 SVGIG (reference sequence). There are 15 residues in the CDR3. This receptor was obtained from a human donor in a cohort sampled during active COVID-19. Sequencing was carried out using peripheral blood. The rearrangement links TRBV30 to TRBJ1-3; perhaps TRBD1 as D (5 bases). The DNA for the CDR3 is TGTGCCTGGAGTCGGAGGGGCACAGAAGGGTACACCATATATTTT. Protein product: CAWSRRGTEGYTIYF.